This T cell receptor beta chain originates from a study of T-cell memory formation after mild COVID-19 (dated by TCRdb to about 2021). About the full investigation: Most TCR sequence clusters were specific to one of the two donors. Two young, previously healthy adult volunteers made up the cohort, one male and one female. T-cell clones expanding and contracting after mild COVID-19 in two donors were tracked by longitudinal TCRalpha and TCRbeta repertoire sequencing.

There are a few counts of this clonotype. What antigen it recognizes has not been identified. No base-level quality is on record; no much larger clone is a single base apart. Instrument on record: Illumina NovaSeq 6000. TCRalpha and TCRbeta cDNA libraries were constructed by 5'RACE with constant-segment primers, with sample barcodes and unique molecular identifiers being introduced. RNA was extracted from every sample with Trizol reagent. Libraries were amplified in two PCR steps, with a second sample barcode and Illumina TruSeq adapters added in the second step. Sequencing of the libraries was done on an Illumina NovaSeq, producing 2 x 150 bp paired-end reads. The study's own analysis went as follows. Demultiplexing of reads and collapsing into UMI-guided consensus sequences were performed with migec v1.2.7. Using mixcr v2.1.11, the UMI consensuses were aligned to TRA and TRB V and J templates and assembled into clonotypes. Clonotypes were classified as expanded or contracted when called significant by both edgeR and NoisET, with noise models trained on biological replicates. For edgeR calls, a false discovery rate-adjusted p below 0.01 and a log2 fold-change threshold of 1 were applied. PCA with hierarchical clustering of max-normalized trajectories of the 1000 most abundant clonotypes was used as exploratory dynamics analysis. Each responding clone was given a CD4 or CD8 phenotype based on the CD4+ and CD8+ repertoires, which had been sequenced separately. In-frame beta chains were kept once TCRdb had trimmed the public reads at Q25 with fastp and called clones with MiXCR. All rows with the same CDR3 protein become a single entry with the most common DNA and genes. The V and J calls here are based on TCRdb, not the publication. A total of some 160,000 distinct CDR3 sequences appear in this sample, around a third of them only once. The leading ten clones occupy about 12% of the sample.

Ficoll-Paque density gradient centrifugation was used to isolate PBMCs. Broad study findings and their caveats: Contracting CD4+ clones were located mainly in the CM and EM memory subsets, whereas CD8+ clones were found to be enriched in EMRA. Some responding clones were found in pre-infection memory, which suggests that pre-existing cross-reactive memory T cells took part in the SARS-CoV-2 response. SARS-CoV-2 specificity of the second-wave clones peaking on day 37 was not confirmed. Only two mild cases were covered by the study, and larger cohorts that include severe cases with pre-infection samples were considered necessary. Clones that contracted from day 15 to 85 showed balanced CD4/CD8 phenotypes, whereas a second wave of clones that expanded from day 15 to 37 leaned towards CD4+.

Trimmed from V: 7 bases; trimmed from J: 4 bases; junction bases lacking a gene match: 6. The CDR3 goes from the cysteine to the phenylalanine over 14 residues. CDR3 DNA is the only sequence kept; it has 42 bases, read in frame from the first base. CDR1 and CDR2, looked up from the germline V gene, are KGHDR and SFDVKD. Recombination joined TRBV24-1 with TRBJ2-3, and 8 bases in between align with TRBD2. The TCR was taken from an adult woman who had mild COVID-19 (a few samples of this study predate the infection). The sample titles of this study are shuffled in the database, so cell type and time point are left out; the donor was told from shared clones. Sequenced input: PBMCs or a T cell subset sorted from them (not recorded which). The bases are TGTGCCACCAGCCTCAGCGGGAGCGCAGATACGCAGTATTTT. Its protein is CATSLSGSADTQYF.